The T cell receptor beta chain described here comes from a study of shared clonotypes between healthy human individuals. Study-level results: Clonotype sharing among donors likely depends on sequencing depth.

The CDR3 extends over 16 amino acids. With 2 bases removed from V and 5 bases from J, the gap between germline ends came to 18 bases. Looked up from germline, CDR1 is MNHNY and CDR2 is SVGAGI (reference sequence). When replicate PCRs were run on sorted subsets, they used about 200 ng DNA, approximately 27,000 T cell genomes. Per the original data handling: As immunoSEQ supplied junction-only sequences (without quality scores), filtering differed. Method: immunoSEQ multiplex PCR; TCRdb's copy keeps in-frame clones and lacks some. V and J calls and clone size follow that table, whereas D and trimming were derived from the DNA. The sample includes 2 million to 2.5 million clones, approximately 93% seen only once; the top ten take 0.39%. To note about this clone: Its antigen is not known.

The sequencing sample was made of naive CD4+ T cells from PBMCs. Specified subset: CD45RA+ positively selected. The clonotype was recovered from a man between 18 and 29 years old in good health. Some clones in this sample may be carry-over from other donors' samples. This chain joins TRBV6-6 and TRBJ1-2; D is undetermined. DNA of the CDR3: TGTGCCAGCAGTTACCGGGCCCAAAACCTCCCGTATGGCTACACCTTC. Translating gives CASSYRAQNLPYGYTF.